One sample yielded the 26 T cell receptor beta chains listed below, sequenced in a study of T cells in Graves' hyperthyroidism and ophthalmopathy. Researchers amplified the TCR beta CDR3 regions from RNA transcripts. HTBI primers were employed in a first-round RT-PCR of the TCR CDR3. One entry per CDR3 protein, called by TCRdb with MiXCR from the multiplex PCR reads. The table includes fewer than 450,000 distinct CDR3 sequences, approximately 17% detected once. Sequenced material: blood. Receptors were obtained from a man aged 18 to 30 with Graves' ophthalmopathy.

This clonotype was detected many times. The CDR3 protein is CASSPSAGEVETQYF. CDR3 sequence (DNA): TGTGCCAGCAGCCCCTCGGCGGGGGAGGTAGAGACCCAGTACTTC. The chain employs TRBV9 and TRBJ2-5, with 7 bases matching TRBD2. Germline V lookup: CDR1 SGDLS, CDR2 YYNGEE. J was trimmed by 4 bases and V by 4 bases; bases with no gene match: 10. The CDR3 has 15 residues.

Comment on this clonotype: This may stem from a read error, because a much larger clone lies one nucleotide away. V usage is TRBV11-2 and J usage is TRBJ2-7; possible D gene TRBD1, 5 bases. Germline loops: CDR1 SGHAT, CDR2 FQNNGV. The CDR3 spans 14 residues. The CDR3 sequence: CVSSLDAGIYEQYF. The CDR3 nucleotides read TGTGTCAGCAGCTTAGATGCAGGGATTTACGAGCAGTACTTC.

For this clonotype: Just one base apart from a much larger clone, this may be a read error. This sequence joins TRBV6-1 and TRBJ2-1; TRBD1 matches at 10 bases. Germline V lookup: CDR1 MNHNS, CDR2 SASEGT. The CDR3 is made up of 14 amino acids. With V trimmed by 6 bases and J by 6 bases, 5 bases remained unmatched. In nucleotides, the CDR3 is TGTGCCAGCAGGCTCCGGGACAGGGGCAATGAGCAGTTCTTC. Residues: CASRLRDRGNEQFF.

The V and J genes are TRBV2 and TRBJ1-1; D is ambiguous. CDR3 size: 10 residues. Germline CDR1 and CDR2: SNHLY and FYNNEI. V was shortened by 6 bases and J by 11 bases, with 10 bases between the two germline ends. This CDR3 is CASSGPVAFF. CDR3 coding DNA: TGTGCCAGCAGCGGTCCGGTGGCTTTCTTT.

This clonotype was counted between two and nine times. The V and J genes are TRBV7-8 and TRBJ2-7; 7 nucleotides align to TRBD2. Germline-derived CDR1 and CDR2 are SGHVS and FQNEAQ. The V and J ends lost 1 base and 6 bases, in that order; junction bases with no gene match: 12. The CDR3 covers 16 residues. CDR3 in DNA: TGTGCCAGCAGCTTAGTTTTTATCTCGGGCGGGAGCGAGCAGTACTTC. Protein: CASSLVFISGGSEQYF.

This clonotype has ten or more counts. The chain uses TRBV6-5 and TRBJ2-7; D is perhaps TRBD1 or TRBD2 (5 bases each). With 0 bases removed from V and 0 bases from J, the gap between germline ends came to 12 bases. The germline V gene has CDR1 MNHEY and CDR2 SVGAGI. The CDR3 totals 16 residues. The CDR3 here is CASSYSGWGFSYEQYF. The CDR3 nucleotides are TGTGCCAGCAGTTACTCGGGCTGGGGGTTCTCCTACGAGCAGTACTTC.

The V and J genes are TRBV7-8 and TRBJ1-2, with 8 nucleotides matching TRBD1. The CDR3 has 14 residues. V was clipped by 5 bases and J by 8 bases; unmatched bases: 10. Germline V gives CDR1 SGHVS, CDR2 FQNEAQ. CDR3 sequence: CASSQTGVGGGYTF. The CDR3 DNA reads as TGTGCCAGCAGCCAGACAGGGGTTGGGGGGGGCTACACCTTC.

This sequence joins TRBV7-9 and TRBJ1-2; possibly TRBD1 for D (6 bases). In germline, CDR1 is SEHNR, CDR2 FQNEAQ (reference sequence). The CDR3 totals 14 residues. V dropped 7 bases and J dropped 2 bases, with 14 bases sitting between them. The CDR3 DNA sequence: TGTGCCAGCACCCCCGGGGGCGCGAACTATGGCTACACCTTC. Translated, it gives CASTPGGANYGYTF.

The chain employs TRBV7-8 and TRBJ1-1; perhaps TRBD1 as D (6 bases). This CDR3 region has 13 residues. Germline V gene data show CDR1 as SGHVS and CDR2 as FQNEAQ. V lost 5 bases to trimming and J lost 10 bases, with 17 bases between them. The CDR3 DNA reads TGTGCCAGCAGCACCGGGCCCCGAGGGGGAGCTTTCTTT. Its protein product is CASSTGPRGGAFF. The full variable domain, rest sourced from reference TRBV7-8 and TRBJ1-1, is GAGVSQSPRYKVAKRGQDVALRCDPISGHVSLFWYQQALGQGPEFLTYFQNEAQLDKSGLPSDRFFAERPEGSVSTLKIQRTQQEDSAVYLCASSTGPRGGAFFGQGTRLTVV.

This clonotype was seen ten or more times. CDR3 nucleotide sequence: TGTGCCAGCAGTTACCCTAGTGGGAGCAATCAGCCCCAGCATTTT. It codes for CASSYPSGSNQPQHF. The V call is TRBV28, the J call TRBJ1-5; D unclear. V was cut by 4 bases and J by 1 base, with 11 bases left in between. Per germline, CDR1 MDHEN and CDR2 SYDVKM. The CDR3 extends over 15 amino acids.

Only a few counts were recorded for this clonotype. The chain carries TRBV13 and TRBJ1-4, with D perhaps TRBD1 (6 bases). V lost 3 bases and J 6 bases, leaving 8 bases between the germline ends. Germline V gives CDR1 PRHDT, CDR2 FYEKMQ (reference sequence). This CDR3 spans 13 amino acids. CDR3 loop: CASSFRTDEKLFF. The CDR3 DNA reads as TGTGCCAGCAGCTTCAGGACAGATGAAAAACTGTTTTTT.

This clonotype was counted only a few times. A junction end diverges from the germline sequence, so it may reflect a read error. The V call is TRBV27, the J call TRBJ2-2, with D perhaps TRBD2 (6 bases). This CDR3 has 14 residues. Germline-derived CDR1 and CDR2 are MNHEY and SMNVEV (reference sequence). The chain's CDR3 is CASRSPANTGGLFF. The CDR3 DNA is TGTGCCAGCAGATCCCCAGCCAACACCGGGGGGCTGTTTTTT.

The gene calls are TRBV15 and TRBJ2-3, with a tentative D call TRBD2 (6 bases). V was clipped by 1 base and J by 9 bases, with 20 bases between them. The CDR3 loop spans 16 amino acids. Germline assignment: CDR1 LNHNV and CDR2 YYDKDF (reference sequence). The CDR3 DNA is TGTGCCACCAGCAGAGCCACGGGAGCCCCATGGGAGACGCAGTATTTT. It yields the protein CATSRATGAPWETQYF.

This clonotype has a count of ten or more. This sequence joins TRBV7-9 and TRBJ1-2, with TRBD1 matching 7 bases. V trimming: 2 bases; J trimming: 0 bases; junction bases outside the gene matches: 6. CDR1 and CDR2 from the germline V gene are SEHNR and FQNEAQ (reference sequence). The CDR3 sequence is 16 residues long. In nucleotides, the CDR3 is TGTGCCAGCAGCTTAATCAGGGACAGAGCTAACTATGGCTACACCTTC. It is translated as CASSLIRDRANYGYTF.

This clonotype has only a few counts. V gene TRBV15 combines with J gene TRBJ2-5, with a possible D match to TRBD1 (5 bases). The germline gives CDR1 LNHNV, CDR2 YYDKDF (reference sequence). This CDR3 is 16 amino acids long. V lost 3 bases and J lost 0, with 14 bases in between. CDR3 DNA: TGTGCCACCAGCAGGTTCGGACAAACTTACCAAGAGACCCAGTACTTC. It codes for CATSRFGQTYQETQYF.

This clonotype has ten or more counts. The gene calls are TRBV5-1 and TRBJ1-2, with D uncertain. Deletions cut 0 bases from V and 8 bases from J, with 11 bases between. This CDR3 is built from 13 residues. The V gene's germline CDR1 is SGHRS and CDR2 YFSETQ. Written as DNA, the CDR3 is TGCGCCAGCAGCTTGGCAGACGGCTGGGGCTACACCTTC. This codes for CASSLADGWGYTF.

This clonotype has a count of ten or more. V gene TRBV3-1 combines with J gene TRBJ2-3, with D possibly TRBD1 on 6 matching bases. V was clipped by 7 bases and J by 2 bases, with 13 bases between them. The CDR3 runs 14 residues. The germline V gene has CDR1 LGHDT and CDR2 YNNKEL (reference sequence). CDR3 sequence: CASKLRGTTDTQYF. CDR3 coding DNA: TGTGCCAGCAAACTCAGGGGAACCACAGATACGCAGTATTTT.

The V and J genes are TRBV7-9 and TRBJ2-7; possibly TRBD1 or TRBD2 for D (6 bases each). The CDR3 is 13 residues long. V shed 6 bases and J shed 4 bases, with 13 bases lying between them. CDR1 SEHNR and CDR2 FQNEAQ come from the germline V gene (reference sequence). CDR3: CASSYRAGYEQYF. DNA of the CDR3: TGTGCCAGCAGTTACAGGGCGGGGTACGAGCAGTACTTC.

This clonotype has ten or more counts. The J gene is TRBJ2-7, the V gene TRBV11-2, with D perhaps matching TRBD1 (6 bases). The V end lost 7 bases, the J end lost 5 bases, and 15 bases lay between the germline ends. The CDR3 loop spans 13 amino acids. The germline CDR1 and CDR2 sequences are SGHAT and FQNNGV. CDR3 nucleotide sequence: TGTGCCAGCAAGGGCCAGGGGTTGGACGAGCAGTACTTC. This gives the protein CASKGQGLDEQYF.

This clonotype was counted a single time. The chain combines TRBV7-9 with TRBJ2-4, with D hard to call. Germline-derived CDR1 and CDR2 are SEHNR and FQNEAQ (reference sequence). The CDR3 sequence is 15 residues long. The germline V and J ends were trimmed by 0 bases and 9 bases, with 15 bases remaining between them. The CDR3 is CASSLAGPQLGIQYF. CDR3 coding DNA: TGTGCCAGCAGCTTAGCCGGGCCCCAACTGGGCATTCAGTACTTC.

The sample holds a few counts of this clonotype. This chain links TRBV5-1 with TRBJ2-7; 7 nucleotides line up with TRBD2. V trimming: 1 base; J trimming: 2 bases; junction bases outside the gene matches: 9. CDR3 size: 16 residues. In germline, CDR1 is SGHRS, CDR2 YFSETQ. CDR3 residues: CASSLLGGSIPYEQYF. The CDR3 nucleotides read TGCGCCAGCAGCTTGTTGGGGGGGAGTATTCCCTACGAGCAGTACTTC.

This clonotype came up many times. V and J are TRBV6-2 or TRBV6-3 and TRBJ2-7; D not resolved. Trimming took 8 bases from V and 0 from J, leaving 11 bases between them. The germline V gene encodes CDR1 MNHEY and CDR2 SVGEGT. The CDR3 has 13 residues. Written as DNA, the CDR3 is TGTGCCAGCGGAACGGCGTACTCCTACGAGCAGTACTTC. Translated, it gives CASGTAYSYEQYF.

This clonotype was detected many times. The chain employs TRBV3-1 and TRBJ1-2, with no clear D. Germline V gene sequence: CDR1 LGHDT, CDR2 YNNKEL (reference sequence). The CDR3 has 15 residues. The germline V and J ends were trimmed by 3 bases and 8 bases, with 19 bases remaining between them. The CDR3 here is CASSQAGPFISGYTF. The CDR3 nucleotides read TGTGCCAGCAGCCAGGCCGGACCGTTCATTAGCGGCTACACCTTC. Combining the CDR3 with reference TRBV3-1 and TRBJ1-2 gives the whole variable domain DTAVSQTPKYLVTQMGNDKSIKCEQNLGHDTMYWYKQDSKKFLKIMFSYNNKELIINETVPNRFSPKSPDKAHLNLHINSLELGDSAVYFCASSQAGPFISGYTFGSGTRLTVV.

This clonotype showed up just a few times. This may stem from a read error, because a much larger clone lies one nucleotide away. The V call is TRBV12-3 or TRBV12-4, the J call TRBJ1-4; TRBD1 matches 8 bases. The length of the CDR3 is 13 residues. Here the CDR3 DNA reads TGTGCCGGCAGTGGGGACAGGAATGAAAAACTGTTTTTT. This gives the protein CAGSGDRNEKLFF.

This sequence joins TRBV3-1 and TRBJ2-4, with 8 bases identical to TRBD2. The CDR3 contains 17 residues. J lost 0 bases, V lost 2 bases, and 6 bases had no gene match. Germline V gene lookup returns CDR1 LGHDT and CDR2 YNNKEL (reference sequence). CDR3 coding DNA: TGTGCCAGCAGCCAATTCGGGGGGGCTATAGCCAAAAACATTCAGTACTTC. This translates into CASSQFGGAIAKNIQYF. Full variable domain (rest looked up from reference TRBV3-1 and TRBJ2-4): DTAVSQTPKYLVTQMGNDKSIKCEQNLGHDTMYWYKQDSKKFLKIMFSYNNKELIINETVPNRFSPKSPDKAHLNLHINSLELGDSAVYFCASSQFGGAIAKNIQYFGAGTRLSVL.

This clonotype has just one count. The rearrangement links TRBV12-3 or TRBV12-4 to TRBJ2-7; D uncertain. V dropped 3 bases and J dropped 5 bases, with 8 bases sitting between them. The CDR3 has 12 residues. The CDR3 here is CASSFSTDEQYF. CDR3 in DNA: TGTGCCAGCAGTTTTTCTACGGACGAGCAGTACTTC.